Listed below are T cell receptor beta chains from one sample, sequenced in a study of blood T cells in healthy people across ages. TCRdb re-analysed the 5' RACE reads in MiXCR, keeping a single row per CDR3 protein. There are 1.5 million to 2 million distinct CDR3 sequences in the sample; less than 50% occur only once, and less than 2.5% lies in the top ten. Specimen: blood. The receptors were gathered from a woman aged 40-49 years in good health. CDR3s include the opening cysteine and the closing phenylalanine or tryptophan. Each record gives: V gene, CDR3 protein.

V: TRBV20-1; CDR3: CSASYGANTGELFF
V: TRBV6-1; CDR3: CASRETGGRSRNQPQHF
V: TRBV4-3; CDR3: CASSQDIAVNSPLHF
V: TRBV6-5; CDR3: CASSYSQLGQVDGYTF
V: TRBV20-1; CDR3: CSAQQGNNQPQHF
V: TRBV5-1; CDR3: CASSFAGGSTFYGYTF
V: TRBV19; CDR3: CASSTTGSGTDTQYF
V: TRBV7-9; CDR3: CASSCTDNQPQHF
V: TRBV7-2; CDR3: CASSRDNGYGYTF
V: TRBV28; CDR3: CASSPTGKRQYF
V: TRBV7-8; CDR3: CASFPGLTDTQYF
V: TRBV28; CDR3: CASKSGVQETQFF
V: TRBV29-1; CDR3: CSVRDRGYGYTF
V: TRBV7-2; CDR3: CASSAGHKINNSPLHF
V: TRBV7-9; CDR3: CASSGWTGDSGANVLTF
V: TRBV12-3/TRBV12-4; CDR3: CASSQTRLAGGFIHEQFF
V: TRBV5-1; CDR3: CASSVLGQGIDTQYF
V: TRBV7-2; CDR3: CASSLGSTAYSQPQHF
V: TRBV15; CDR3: CATSRDGGVSGETQYF
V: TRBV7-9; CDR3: CASSAGQGNTEAFF
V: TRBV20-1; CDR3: CGARDRGSPLHF
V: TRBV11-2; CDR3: CASSLGTASSTDTQYF
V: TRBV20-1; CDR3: CSARVLRSYTF
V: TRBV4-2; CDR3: CASSQDDFQETQYF
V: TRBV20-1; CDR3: CSAPHPQGVGETQYF
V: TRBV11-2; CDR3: CASSLDGRYYEQYF
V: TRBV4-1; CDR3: CASSQGPILANYGYTF
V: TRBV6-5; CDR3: CASSSSGTSIGLHEQFF
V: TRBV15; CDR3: CATSTGTGTLNQPQHF
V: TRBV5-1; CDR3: CASSGVFTDTQYF
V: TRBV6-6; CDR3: CASQLWGQGISYEQYF
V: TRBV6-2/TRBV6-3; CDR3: CASSYVSSRLAPYEQYF
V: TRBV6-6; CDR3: CATYPGGPGIQYF
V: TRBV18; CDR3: CASSPQGESPLHF
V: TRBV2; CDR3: CASSYLGLAQETQYF
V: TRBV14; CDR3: CASSLLGMGETQYF
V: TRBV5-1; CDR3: CASSLEASYNEQFF
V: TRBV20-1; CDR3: CSARPEVGGYEQYF
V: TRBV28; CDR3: CASPLRGAGVDIQYF
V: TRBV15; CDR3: CATSRDGGVQETQYF